A selection of T cell receptor beta chains follows, all from one sample in a study of OX40 agonist ivuxolimab in advanced cancers. The assay was immunoSEQ multiplex PCR, and TCRdb's table has in-frame clones only and misses some. The data show about 46,000 clones, around 87% seen once. Source: CD4+ or CD8+ T cells sorted from blood, taken in a trial of the OX40 agonist ivuxolimab. The receptors stem from an adult with an advanced solid tumor such as melanoma, head and neck, liver or kidney cancer. CDR3s leave out the opening cysteine and the closing phenylalanine or tryptophan.

v_call	cdr3_aa
TRBV27	ASSWGRGEKLF
TRBV7-3	ASSPDGGNYGYT
TRBV28	ASSLNAGGQGEQY
TRBV4-1	ASSQDLLFWGQNTEAF
TRBV7-2	ASSLGHQPQH
TRBV27	ASSLGGRAGGGYT
TRBV27	ASSFGGTIY
TRBV7-9	ASSFEYVDYEQY
TRBV10-3	AISDSNQPQH
TRBV27	ASSFGQLTEAF
TRBV29-1	SVTRGTGYT
TRBV29-1	SVEDQDSGFYEQY
TRBV25-1	ASSVTSTDTQY
TRBV9	ASGRGTYNEQF
TRBV15	ATSTLTDPSGANVLT
TRBV7-9	ASRDPRSSYNEQF
TRBV19	ASSQTGTGGYGYT
TRBV7-9	ASSFLLRDEQF
TRBV19	ATRPRDKTEAF
TRBV7-9	ASSHKQGPEQY
TRBV10-3	AISEGTGGEYEQY
TRBV9	ASSFGDYNEQF
TRBV7-9	AGGNLGGELF
TRBV27	ASRLKGGSMAYNEQF
TRBV27	ASSLWWGNTEAF
TRBV9	ASSVGLASSYEQY
TRBV11-2	ASSLVGSVYSNQPQH
TRBV4-1	ASSQTQVTDSPLH
TRBV4-3	ASSQDLLAGAPEQY
TRBV28	ASNSPTSFTGELF
TRBV4-1	ASSPRDSSNQPQH
TRBV19	ASSLQGALLGGNTIY
TRBV13	ASSSRTSMNTEAF
TRBV5-1	ASTWELAGVHEQF
TRBV11-3	ASSLWGQGGTGELF
TRBV13	ASRPRGLAGNTGELF